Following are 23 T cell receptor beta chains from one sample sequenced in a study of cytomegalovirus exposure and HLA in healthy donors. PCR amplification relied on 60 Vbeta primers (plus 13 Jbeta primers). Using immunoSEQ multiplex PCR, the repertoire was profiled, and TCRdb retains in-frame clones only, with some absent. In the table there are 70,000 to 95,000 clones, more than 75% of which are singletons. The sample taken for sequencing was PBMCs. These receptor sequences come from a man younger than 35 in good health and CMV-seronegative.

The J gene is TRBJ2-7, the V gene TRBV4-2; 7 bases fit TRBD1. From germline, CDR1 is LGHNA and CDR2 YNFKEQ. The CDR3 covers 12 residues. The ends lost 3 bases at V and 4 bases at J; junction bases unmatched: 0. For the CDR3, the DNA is TGTGCCAGCAGCCAGACAGGGTACGAGCAGTACTTC. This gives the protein CASSQTGYEQYF.

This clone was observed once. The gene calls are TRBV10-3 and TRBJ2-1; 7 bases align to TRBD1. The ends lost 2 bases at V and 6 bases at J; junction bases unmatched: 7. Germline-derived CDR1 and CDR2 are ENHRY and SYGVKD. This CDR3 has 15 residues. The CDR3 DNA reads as TGTGCCATCAGTGAGCTCCCGACAGGGACCAATGAGCAGTTCTTC. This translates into CAISELPTGTNEQFF.

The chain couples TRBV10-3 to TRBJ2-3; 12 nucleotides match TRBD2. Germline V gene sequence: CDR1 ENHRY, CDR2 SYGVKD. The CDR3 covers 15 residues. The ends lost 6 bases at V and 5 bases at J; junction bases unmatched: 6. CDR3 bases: TGTGCCATCAGGGACCTAGCGGGGGGGGGAGATACGCAGTATTTT. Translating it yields CAIRDLAGGGDTQYF.

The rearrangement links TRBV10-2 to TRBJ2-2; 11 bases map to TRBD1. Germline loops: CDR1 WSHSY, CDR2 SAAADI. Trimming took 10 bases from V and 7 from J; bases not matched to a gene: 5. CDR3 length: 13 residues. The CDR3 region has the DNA TGCGCCACCTGGACAGGGGGCATCGGGGAGCTGTTTTTT. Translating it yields CATWTGGIGELFF.

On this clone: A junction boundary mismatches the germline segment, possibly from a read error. The CDR3 loop is CASSVRGRNTGELFF. DNA for the CDR3: TGTGCCAGTAGTGTCCGGGGGAGAAACACCGGGGAGCTGTTTTTT. This chain links TRBV2 with TRBJ2-2; D is possibly TRBD2 (6 bases). The CDR3 length is 15 residues. CDR1 and CDR2 from the germline V gene are SNHLY and FYNNEI.

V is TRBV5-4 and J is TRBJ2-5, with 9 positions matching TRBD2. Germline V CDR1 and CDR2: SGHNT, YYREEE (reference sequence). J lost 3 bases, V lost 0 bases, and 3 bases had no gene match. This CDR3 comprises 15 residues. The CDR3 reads CASSLEGGGEETQYF. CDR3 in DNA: TGTGCCAGCAGCTTGGAGGGCGGGGGGGAAGAGACCCAGTACTTC.

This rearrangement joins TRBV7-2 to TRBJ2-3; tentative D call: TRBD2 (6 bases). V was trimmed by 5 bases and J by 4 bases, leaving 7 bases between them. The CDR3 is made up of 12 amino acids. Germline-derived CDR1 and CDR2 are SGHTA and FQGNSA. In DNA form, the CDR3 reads TGTGCCAGCAGCCGACTAGCAGATACGCAGTATTTT. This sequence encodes CASSRLADTQYF. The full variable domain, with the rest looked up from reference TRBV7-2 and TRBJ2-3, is GAGVSQSPSNKVTEKGKDVELRCDPISGHTALYWYRQSLGQGLEFLIYFQGNSAPDKSGLPSDRFSAERTGGSVSTLTIQRTQQEDSAVYLCASSRLADTQYFGPGTRLTVL.

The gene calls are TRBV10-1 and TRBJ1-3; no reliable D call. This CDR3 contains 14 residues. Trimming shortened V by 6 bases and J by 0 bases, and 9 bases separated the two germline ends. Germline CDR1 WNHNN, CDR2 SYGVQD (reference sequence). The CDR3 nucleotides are TGCGCCAGCAGCGCAGCGCTCTCTGGAAACACCATATATTTT. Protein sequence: CASSAALSGNTIYF.

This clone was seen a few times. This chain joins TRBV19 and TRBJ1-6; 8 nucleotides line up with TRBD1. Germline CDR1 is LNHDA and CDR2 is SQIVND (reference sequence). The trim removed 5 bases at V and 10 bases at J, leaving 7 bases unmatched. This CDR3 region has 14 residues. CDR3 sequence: CASSWTGSGSPLHF. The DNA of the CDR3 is TGTGCCAGTAGTTGGACAGGGTCGGGGTCACCCCTCCACTTT.

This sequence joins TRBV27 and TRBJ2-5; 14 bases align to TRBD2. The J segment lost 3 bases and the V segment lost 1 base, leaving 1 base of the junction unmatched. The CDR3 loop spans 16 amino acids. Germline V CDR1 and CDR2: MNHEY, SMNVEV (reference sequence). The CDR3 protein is CASSLWGLAGEETQYF. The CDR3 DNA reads TGTGCCAGCAGTTTATGGGGACTAGCGGGGGAAGAGACCCAGTACTTC.

The CDR3 bases are TGTGCCATCAGTCACTCGACAGAAAAGAACTATGGCTACACCTTC. This gives the protein CAISHSTEKNYGYTF. V and J are TRBV10-3 and TRBJ1-2; D perhaps matches TRBD1 (5 bases). This CDR3 has 15 residues. The germline V gene encodes CDR1 ENHRY and CDR2 SYGVKD. Trimming took 5 bases from V and 2 from J, leaving 15 bases between them.

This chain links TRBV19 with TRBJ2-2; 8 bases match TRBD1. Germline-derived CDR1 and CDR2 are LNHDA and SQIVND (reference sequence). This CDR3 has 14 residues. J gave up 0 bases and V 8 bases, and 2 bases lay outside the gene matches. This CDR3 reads CASWDRPNTGELFF. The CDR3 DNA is TGTGCCAGTTGGGACAGGCCGAACACCGGGGAGCTGTTTTTT.

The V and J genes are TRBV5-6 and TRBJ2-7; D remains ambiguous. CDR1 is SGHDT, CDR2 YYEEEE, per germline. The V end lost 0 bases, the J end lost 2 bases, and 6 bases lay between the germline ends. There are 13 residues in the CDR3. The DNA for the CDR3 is TGTGCCAGCAGCTTGGTGGCTCCCTACGAGCAGTACTTC. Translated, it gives CASSLVAPYEQYF.

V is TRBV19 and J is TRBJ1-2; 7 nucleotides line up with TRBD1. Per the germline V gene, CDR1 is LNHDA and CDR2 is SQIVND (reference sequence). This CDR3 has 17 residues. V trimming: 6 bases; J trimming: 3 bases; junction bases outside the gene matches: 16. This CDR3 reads CASSLFGTANEDYGYTF. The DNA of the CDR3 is TGTGCCAGTAGCCTGTTTGGGACAGCAAACGAGGACTATGGCTACACCTTC.

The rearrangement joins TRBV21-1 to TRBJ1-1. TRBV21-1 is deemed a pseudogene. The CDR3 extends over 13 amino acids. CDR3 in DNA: TGTGCCAGCAGCAAAGCTGAGGAAACTGAAGCTTTCTTT. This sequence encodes CASSKAEETEAFF.

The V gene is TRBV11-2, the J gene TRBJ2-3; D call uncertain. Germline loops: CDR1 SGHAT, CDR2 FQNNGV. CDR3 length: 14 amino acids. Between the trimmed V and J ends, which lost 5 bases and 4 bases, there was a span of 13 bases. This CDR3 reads CASSRLLRADTQYF. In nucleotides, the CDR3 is TGTGCCAGCAGCCGACTCCTACGTGCAGATACGCAGTATTTT. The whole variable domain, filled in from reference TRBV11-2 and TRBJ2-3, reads EAGVAQSPRYKIIEKRQSVAFWCNPISGHATLYWYQQILGQGPKLLIQFQNNGVVDDSQLPKDRFSAERLKGVDSTLKIQPAKLEDSAVYLCASSRLLRADTQYFGPGTRLTVL.

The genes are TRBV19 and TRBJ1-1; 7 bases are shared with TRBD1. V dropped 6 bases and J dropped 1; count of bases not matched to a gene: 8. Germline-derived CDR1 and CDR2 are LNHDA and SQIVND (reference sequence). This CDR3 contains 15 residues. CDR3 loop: CASRPYTGENTEAFF. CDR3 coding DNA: TGTGCCAGTAGACCATATACAGGGGAGAACACTGAAGCTTTCTTT.

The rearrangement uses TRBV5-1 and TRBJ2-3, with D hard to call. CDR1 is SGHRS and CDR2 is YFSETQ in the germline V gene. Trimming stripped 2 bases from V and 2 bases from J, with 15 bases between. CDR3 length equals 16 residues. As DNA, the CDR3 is TGCGCCAGCAGCTTAGGCTCCCAACGGGTCACAGATACGCAGTATTTT. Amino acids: CASSLGSQRVTDTQYF.

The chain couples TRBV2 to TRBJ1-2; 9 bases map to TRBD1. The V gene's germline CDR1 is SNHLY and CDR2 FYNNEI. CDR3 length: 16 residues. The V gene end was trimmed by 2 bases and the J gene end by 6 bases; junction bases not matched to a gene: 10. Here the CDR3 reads CASSERETGGLDGYTF. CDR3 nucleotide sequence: TGTGCCAGCAGTGAAAGGGAGACAGGGGGGCTAGATGGCTACACCTTC.

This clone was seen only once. CDR3 nucleotide sequence: TGCGCCAGCAGCAGTGGACATTCCGGGAACTATGGCTACACCTTC. It translates to CASSSGHSGNYGYTF. J is TRBJ1-2 and V is TRBV5-1, with D possibly matching TRBD1 (5 bases). The germline CDR1 and CDR2 sequences are SGHRS and YFSETQ. Trimming shortened V by 4 bases and J by 2 bases, and 15 bases separated the two germline ends. The CDR3 extends over 15 amino acids.

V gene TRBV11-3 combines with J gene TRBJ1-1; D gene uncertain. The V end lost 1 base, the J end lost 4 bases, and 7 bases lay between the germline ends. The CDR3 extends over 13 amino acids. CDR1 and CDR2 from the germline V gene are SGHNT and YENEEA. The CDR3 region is CASSLGAFTEAFF. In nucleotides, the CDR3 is TGTGCCAGCAGCTTAGGCGCGTTCACTGAAGCTTTCTTT. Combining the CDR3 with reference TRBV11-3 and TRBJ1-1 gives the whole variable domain EAGVVQSPRYKIIEKKQPVAFWCNPISGHNTLYWYLQNLGQGPELLIRYENEEAVDDSQLPKDRFSAERLKGVDSTLKIQPAELGDSAVYLCASSLGAFTEAFFGQGTRLTVV.

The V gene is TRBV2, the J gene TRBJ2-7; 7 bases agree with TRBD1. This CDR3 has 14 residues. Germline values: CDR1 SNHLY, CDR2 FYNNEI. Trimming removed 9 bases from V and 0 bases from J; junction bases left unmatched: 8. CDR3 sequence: CASRRGSISYEQYF. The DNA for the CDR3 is TGTGCCAGTCGCAGGGGGTCTATCTCCTACGAGCAGTACTTC. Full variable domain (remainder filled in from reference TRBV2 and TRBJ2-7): EPEVTQTPSHQVTQMGQEVILRCVPISNHLYFYWYRQILGQKVEFLVSFYNNEISEKSEIFDDQFSVERPDGSNFTLKIRSTKLEDSAMYFCASRRGSISYEQYFGPGTRLTVT.

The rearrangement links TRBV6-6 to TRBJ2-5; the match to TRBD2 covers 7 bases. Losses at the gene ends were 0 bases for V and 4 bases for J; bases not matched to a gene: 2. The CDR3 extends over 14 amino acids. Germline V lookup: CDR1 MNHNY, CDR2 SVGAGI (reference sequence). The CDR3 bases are TGTGCCAGCAGTTACTCGGGGGGGGTAGAGACCCAGTACTTC. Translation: CASSYSGGVETQYF.